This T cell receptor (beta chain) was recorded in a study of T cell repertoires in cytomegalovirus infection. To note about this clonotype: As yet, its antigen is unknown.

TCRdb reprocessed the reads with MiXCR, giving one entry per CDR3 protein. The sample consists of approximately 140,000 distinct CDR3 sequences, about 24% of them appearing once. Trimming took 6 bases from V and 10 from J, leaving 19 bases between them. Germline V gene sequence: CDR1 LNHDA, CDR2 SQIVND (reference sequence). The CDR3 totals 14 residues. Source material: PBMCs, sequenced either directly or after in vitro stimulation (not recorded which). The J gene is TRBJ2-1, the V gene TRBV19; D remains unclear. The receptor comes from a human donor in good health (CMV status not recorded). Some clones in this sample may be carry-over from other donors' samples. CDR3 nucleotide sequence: TGTGCCAGTAGATATCCCCCCCCTCTTGGGGAGCAGTTCTTC. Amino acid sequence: CASRYPPPLGEQFF. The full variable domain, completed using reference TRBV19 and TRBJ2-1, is DGGITQSPKYLFRKEGQNVTLSCEQNLNHDAMYWYRQDPGQGLRLIYYSQIVNDFQKGDIAEGYSVSREKKESFPLTVTSAQKNPTAFYLCASRYPPPLGEQFFGPGTRLTVL.